A selection of T cell receptor beta chains follows, all from one sample in a study of early T cells in non-severe SARS-CoV-2 infection. TCRdb analysed the 5' RACE reads with MiXCR anew, one entry per CDR3 protein. The repertoire consists of some 110,000 distinct CDR3 sequences, with around 14% occurring once and the leading ten covering just over 20%. The sequencing sample was made of whole blood. These receptors were taken from an adult who was a healthcare worker with PCR-confirmed SARS-CoV-2 infection or an uninfected control (not recorded which). Each CDR3 is given without its conserved first and last residue. Fields, in order: D gene, J gene, V gene, CDR3 protein. A D gene is named only where the DNA matches it firmly.

>-|TRBJ1-1|TRBV3-1
ASSQDGWGAGNTEAF
>-|TRBJ1-6|TRBV5-4
ASSLRSNSPLH
>-|TRBJ2-7|TRBV11-1
ASSFQRMGYEQY
>TRBD1|TRBJ1-1|TRBV7-2
ASSTLPGDSRAF
>TRBD1|TRBJ2-7|TRBV5-1
ASSLETGAYEQY
>-|TRBJ2-3|TRBV4-1
ASSQDPLGRTDTQY
>-|TRBJ1-2|TRBV30
AWSVDRWHGYT
>TRBD1|TRBJ1-1|TRBV18
ASSPRTGVQGTEAF
>-|TRBJ2-7|TRBV5-1
ASSFGDGYEQY
>-|TRBJ1-1|TRBV5-1
ASMVDNTEAF
>-|TRBJ2-5|TRBV7-6
VSSQGGNLETQY
>-|TRBJ2-7|TRBV6-6
ASRTDYEQY
>TRBD2|TRBJ2-5|TRBV7-2
ASSKRGVYQETQY
>TRBD1|TRBJ1-2|TRBV20-1
SAPTGTGDYGYT
>-|TRBJ2-3|TRBV20-1
SASGGPNPTDTQY
>-|TRBJ2-7|TRBV11-2
ASSLGVGPTQY
>TRBD2|TRBJ2-7|TRBV6-5
ASTALAGGLYEQY
>TRBD2|TRBJ2-3|TRBV20-1
SGEGLAGHIDTQY
>-|TRBJ1-1|TRBV20-1
SAREARGDTEAF
>-|TRBJ1-2|TRBV20-1
SSLREGYGYT
>TRBD2|TRBJ2-1|TRBV13
ASSLRLGKGLAFTNEQF
>-|TRBJ1-1|TRBV10-3
AISGGGTEAF
>TRBD1|TRBJ2-3|TRBV6-6
GTGGHFTDTQY